This TCR beta chain derives from a study of T cells in Graves' hyperthyroidism and ophthalmopathy. Amplification yielded TCR beta CDR3 regions, with RNA transcripts as the source. HTBI primers were the set used in a first-round RT-PCR of the TCR CDR3. Using its own MiXCR run on the multiplex PCR reads, TCRdb lists one record per CDR3 protein. The table has under 350,000 distinct CDR3 sequences, approximately 15% seen once. Many counts were recorded for this clonotype. The CDR3 loop spans 14 amino acids. V shed 3 bases and J shed 3 bases, with 10 bases lying between them. Germline V gene data show CDR1 as SGHDN and CDR2 as FVKESK.

This rearrangement joins TRBV14 to TRBJ2-3, with D tentatively TRBD2 (6 bases). The source of this sequence is a woman aged 40 to 55 with Graves' ophthalmopathy. Sample: blood. In DNA form, the CDR3 reads TGTGCCAGCAGCCAGGAGGGTTGGACAGATACGCAGTATTTT. Translated: CASSQEGWTDTQYF.